Shown below are 19 T cell receptor beta chains from a single sample sequenced in a study of graft-versus-host responses after intestinal transplantation. Data came from immunoSEQ multiplex PCR; TCRdb stores just in-frame clones and leaves some out. The sample records about 18,000 clones, roughly 40% being singletons. The sequencing here drew on alloreactive CD4+ T cells from a mixed lymphocyte reaction culture, taken before intestinal transplant. Subset noted: CFSE-low proliferating T cells sorted from roughly six-day pre-transplant mixed lymphocyte reaction (GvH or HvG direction). The origin of the receptors is a human patient who received an intestinal transplant.

This clone occurred a few times. This chain joins TRBV7-9 and TRBJ2-2; weak D call: TRBD2 (6 bases). The CDR3 has 17 amino acids. The germline gives CDR1 SEHNR, CDR2 FQNEAQ (reference sequence). Trimming removed 0 bases from V and 6 bases from J, with 17 bases in between. CDR3 amino acids: CASSLARTRTGAGELFF. As DNA, the CDR3 is TGTGCCAGCAGCTTAGCGCGGACTCGGACGGGAGCCGGGGAGCTGTTTTTT.

The chain uses TRBV14 and TRBJ2-1, with a possible D match to TRBD2 (6 bases). The CDR3 consists of 18 residues. With 4 bases removed from V and 10 bases from J, the gap between germline ends came to 29 bases. Germline values: CDR1 SGHDN, CDR2 FVKESK. This chain's CDR3 is CASSRRGAGTSRRGEQFF. The CDR3 region has the DNA TGTGCCAGCAGCCGAAGAGGGGCAGGGACTTCACGTCGGGGAGAGCAGTTCTTC.

V gene TRBV18 combines with J gene TRBJ2-2; the D gene is possibly TRBD2 (6 bases). The germline gives CDR1 KGHSH, CDR2 LQKENI. The CDR3 has 18 amino acids. Trimming shortened V by 4 bases and J by 6 bases, and 24 bases separated the two germline ends. In nucleotides, the CDR3 is TGTGCCAGCTCACTGCGGAGGGTGGGCAGTACAAGTTCCGGGGAGCTGTTTTTT. Translated: CASSLRRVGSTSSGELFF.

A few counts support this clone. The chain couples TRBV4-1 to TRBJ1-5; the D is unclear. CDR1 and CDR2 (germline): MGHRA, YSYEKL. V lost 0 bases to trimming and J lost 2 bases, with 8 bases between them. The CDR3 has 15 residues. The CDR3 spells CASSQEAVRNQPQHF. In DNA form, the CDR3 reads TGCGCCAGCAGCCAAGAAGCAGTGCGCAATCAGCCCCAGCATTTT.

This sequence joins TRBV7-3 and TRBJ2-2; 9 bases align to TRBD2. CDR1 is SGHTA, CDR2 FQGTGA, per germline. CDR3 size: 15 residues. J gave up 6 bases and V 5 bases, and 7 bases lay outside the gene matches. This CDR3 is CASSPRGGRSGELFF. Here the CDR3 DNA reads TGTGCCAGCAGCCCGCGGGGGGGACGCTCCGGGGAGCTGTTTTTT. The full variable domain, rest sourced from reference TRBV7-3 and TRBJ2-2, is GAGVSQTPSNKVTEKGKYVELRCDPISGHTALYWYRQSLGQGPEFLIYFQGTGAADDSGLPNDRFFAVRPEGSVSTLKIQRTERGDSAVYLCASSPRGGRSGELFFGEGSRLTVL.

The J gene is TRBJ2-1, the V gene TRBV4-2, with D maybe TRBD2 (6 bases). This CDR3 spans 14 amino acids. Germline V gives CDR1 LGHNA, CDR2 YNFKEQ. Trimming took off 3 bases at V and 3 bases at J, with 9 bases between the two ends. The CDR3 protein is CASSQRGLYNEQFF. CDR3 DNA: TGTGCCAGCAGCCAGCGGGGCCTCTACAATGAGCAGTTCTTC.

The chain has TRBV30 and TRBJ1-5; no firm D call. V lost 1 base and J 7 bases, leaving 11 bases between the germline ends. Germline CDR1 is GTSNPN and CDR2 is SVGIG (reference sequence). This CDR3 spans 13 amino acids. The CDR3 nucleotides are TGTGCCTGGAGTGCTGGGTATAGGCAGCCCCAGCATTTT. Its translation is CAWSAGYRQPQHF.

The rearrangement uses TRBV5-1 and TRBJ2-3; D is uncertain. V lost 5 bases and J lost 1, with 14 bases in between. Germline assignment: CDR1 SGHRS and CDR2 YFSETQ. The CDR3 is 15 amino acids. CDR3 sequence (DNA): TGCGCCAGCAGGTTAGGGCAGCGAGGCACAGATACGCAGTATTTT. Encoded protein: CASRLGQRGTDTQYF.

This rearrangement joins TRBV6-5 to TRBJ2-7; D is perhaps TRBD2 (7 bases). The CDR3 is 15 amino acids. The germline gives CDR1 MNHEY, CDR2 SVGAGI. V was cut by 8 bases and J by 3 bases, with 20 bases left in between. The CDR3 DNA reads TGTGCCAGCCGAACAAGCGGGACACATAACTACGAGCAGTACTTC. Translated: CASRTSGTHNYEQYF.

The chain uses TRBV4-1 and TRBJ1-2, with 9 bases identical to TRBD1. The germline V gene has CDR1 MGHRA and CDR2 YSYEKL. The CDR3 runs to 16 residues. V gave up 1 base and J gave up 8 bases; unmatched junction bases: 11. DNA for the CDR3: TGCGCCAGCAGCCAAGCGTTGGGACAGGGCATAGGAGGCTACACCTTC. Translated, it gives CASSQALGQGIGGYTF.

Judged by abundance, this clone is medium-sized (0.01 to 0.1%). The chain combines TRBV29-1 with TRBJ1-4; 7 bases fit TRBD1. CDR1 and CDR2 from the germline V gene are SQVTM and ANQGSEA. CDR3 length: 13 residues. The J segment lost 7 bases and the V segment lost 6 bases, leaving 8 bases of the junction unmatched. CDR3 in DNA: TGCAGCGTAGGGACAGTCGGAGGTGAAAAACTGTTTTTT. It is translated as CSVGTVGGEKLFF.

This clone was observed a handful of times. The chain links TRBV7-6 to TRBJ1-5; 8 bases match TRBD1. The CDR3 totals 18 residues. Germline trimming cut 2 bases from V and 4 bases from J; bases unmatched to any gene: 13. CDR1 is SGHVS, CDR2 FNYEAQ, per germline. The CDR3 spells CASSLYNSGTGSNQPQHF. CDR3 DNA sequence: TGTGCCAGCAGCTTATATAATTCAGGGACAGGATCTAATCAGCCCCAGCATTTT.

This clone has a handful of counts. The chain combines TRBV19 with TRBJ2-1; 8 nucleotides agree with TRBD2. CDR1 is LNHDA and CDR2 is SQIVND in the germline V gene (reference sequence). Trimming removed 3 bases from V and 0 bases from J; junction bases left unmatched: 13. This CDR3 is 19 amino acids long. The CDR3 DNA reads as TGTGCCAGTAGTATGTTCGGGACTAGAACCTTCAGCTCCTACAATGAGCAGTTCTTC. Protein: CASSMFGTRTFSSYNEQFF.

This clone appeared a few times. V and J are TRBV29-1 and TRBJ1-1, with 8 bases aligning to TRBD1. The V gene's germline CDR1 is SQVTM and CDR2 ANQGSEA. There are 13 residues in the CDR3. V lost 6 bases and J lost 3; bases outside the gene matches: 6. The CDR3 sequence is CSVRGRPDTEAFF. CDR3 sequence (DNA): TGCAGCGTCAGGGGGCGTCCGGACACTGAAGCTTTCTTT. Full variable domain (rest looked up from reference TRBV29-1 and TRBJ1-1): SAVISQKPSRDICQRGTSLTIQCQVDSQVTMMFWYRQQPGQSLTLIATANQGSEATYESGFVIDKFPISRPNLTFSTLTVSNMSPEDSSIYLCSVRGRPDTEAFFGQGTRLTVV.

The CDR3 sequence is CASSSTGQGASRNTF. As DNA, the CDR3 is TGTGCCAGCAGCTCAACCGGACAGGGGGCATCTAGGAACACCTTC. The chain couples TRBV7-2 to TRBJ1-2; TRBD1 matches at 11 bases. The germline V gene encodes CDR1 SGHTA and CDR2 FQGNSA. Trimming took 4 bases from V and 12 from J; bases not matched to a gene: 13. The CDR3 spans 15 residues.

This clone was picked up a small number of times. V gene TRBV6-6 combines with J gene TRBJ1-3, with a tentative D call TRBD1 (5 bases). This CDR3 comprises 15 residues. CDR1 MNHNY and CDR2 SVGAGI come from the germline V gene (reference sequence). Trimming left V 8 bases short and J 2 bases short, with 16 bases between. Written as DNA, the CDR3 is TGTGCCAGCCAGAGGTATGGAGGGGCTGGAAACACCATATATTTT. Translating it yields CASQRYGGAGNTIYF.

This clone has a handful of counts. The rearrangement links TRBV11-2 to TRBJ1-5; weak D call: TRBD1 (5 bases). The germline V gene encodes CDR1 SGHAT and CDR2 FQNNGV. The CDR3 loop spans 15 amino acids. The V end was cut by 1 base, the J end by 11 bases, with 18 bases between. Here the CDR3 DNA reads TGTGCCAGCAGCTTAGGGGGCCCACGAGCACAGACCCAGCATTTT. It specifies CASSLGGPRAQTQHF.

V is TRBV11-2 and J is TRBJ2-7; a weak D match, TRBD2 (5 bases). Germline CDR1 is SGHAT and CDR2 is FQNNGV. Between the trimmed V and J ends, which lost 3 bases and 2 bases, there was a span of 8 bases. The CDR3 is 13 residues long. CDR3 sequence reads: CASSLEDPYEQYF. CDR3 in DNA: TGTGCCAGCAGCTTGGAGGATCCCTACGAGCAGTACTTC.

The chain couples TRBV5-4 to TRBJ2-2; maybe TRBD2 (6 bases). The CDR3 covers 17 residues. CDR1 is SGHNT, CDR2 YYREEE, per germline (reference sequence). Trimming removed 3 bases at V and 3 bases at J, with 18 bases between. The DNA for the CDR3 is TGTGCCAGCAGCTCCGAACCGGGGGTTCATGACACCGGGGAGCTGTTTTTT. Amino acids: CASSSEPGVHDTGELFF. The entire variable domain, with the rest obtained from reference TRBV5-4 and TRBJ2-2, is as follows: ETGVTQSPTHLIKTRGQQVTLRCSSQSGHNTVSWYQQALGQGPQFIFQYYREEENGRGNFPPRFSGLQFPNYSSELNVNALELDDSALYLCASSSEPGVHDTGELFFGEGSRLTVL.